The TCR beta chain described here comes from a study of cytomegalovirus exposure and HLA in healthy donors. 60 Vbeta and 13 Jbeta primers were used in PCR. The data were produced by immunoSEQ multiplex PCR, yet TCRdb's version contains in-frame clones alone and is incomplete. The sample records 100,000 or so clones, 74% being singletons. There are 11 residues in the CDR3. CDR1 and CDR2 from the germline V gene are GTSNPN and SVGIG (reference sequence). Trimming removed 3 bases at V and 7 bases at J, with 9 bases between. As to this clone: The antigen is undetermined.

Study-wide findings and caveats: Being productive about 90% or about 30% of the time was typical of most TCR beta V segments in an earlier analysis.

The chain recombines TRBV30 with TRBJ1-2; D is undetermined. Sample: PBMCs. The sequence came from a human donor in good health. CDR3 region: CAWRELSGYTF. In nucleotides, the CDR3 is TGTGCCTGGAGAGAGCTGAGTGGCTACACCTTC. The complete variable domain, with remaining parts taken from reference TRBV30 and TRBJ1-2, reads SQTIHQWPATLVQPVGSPLSLECTVEGTSNPNLYWYRQAAGRGLQLLFYSVGIGQISSEVPQNLSASRPQDRQFILSSKKLLLSDSGFYLCAWRELSGYTFGSGTRLTVV.